The rows below give T cell receptor beta chains drawn from one sample of a study of OX40 agonist ivuxolimab in advanced cancers. Produced via immunoSEQ multiplex PCR; TCRdb's table is partial and in-frame only. The table has about 26,000 clones, approximately 83% seen once. The starting material was CD4+ or CD8+ T cells sorted from blood, obtained in a trial of the OX40 agonist ivuxolimab. The receptors come from an adult with an advanced solid tumor such as melanoma, head and neck, liver or kidney cancer. CDR3s include the opening cysteine and the closing phenylalanine or tryptophan. The order of the fields is D gene, J gene, V gene, clone size, CDR3 protein, CDR3 DNA. The D gene is left open where the match is weak. Size values are once, few and many counts, or a class for expanded clones, and some rows have none.

D gene: .
J gene: TRBJ1-2
V gene: TRBV5-6
clone size: once
CDR3 protein: CASSLGVTANYGYTF
CDR3 DNA: TGTGCCAGCAGCTTAGGGGTTACCGCTAACTATGGCTACACCTTC

D gene: .
J gene: TRBJ1-3
V gene: TRBV5-4
clone size: .
CDR3 protein: CASSIGMGNTIYF
CDR3 DNA: TGTGCCAGCAGCATAGGGATGGGAAACACCATATATTTT

D gene: .
J gene: TRBJ2-7
V gene: TRBV10-2
clone size: .
CDR3 protein: CANAPGISYEQYF
CDR3 DNA: TGCGCCAACGCGCCGGGAATCTCCTACGAGCAGTACTTC

D gene: .
J gene: TRBJ1-1
V gene: TRBV11-2
clone size: few
CDR3 protein: CASRGQIEAFF
CDR3 DNA: TGTGCCAGCAGGGGCCAGATTGAAGCTTTCTTT

D gene: .
J gene: TRBJ1-4
V gene: TRBV7-9
clone size: .
CDR3 protein: CATRTATNEKLFF
CDR3 DNA: TGTGCCACACGGACAGCAACTAATGAAAAACTGTTTTTT

D gene: TRBD1
J gene: TRBJ1-2
V gene: TRBV7-9
clone size: .
CDR3 protein: CASSPRQGDYGYTF
CDR3 DNA: TGTGCCAGCAGCCCGCGACAGGGGGACTATGGCTACACCTTC

D gene: .
J gene: TRBJ2-3
V gene: TRBV7-3
clone size: .
CDR3 protein: CASSSTGSLGWDTQYF
CDR3 DNA: TGTGCCAGCAGCTCCACAGGGTCCCTGGGATGGGATACGCAGTATTTT

D gene: TRBD2
J gene: TRBJ2-1
V gene: TRBV7-9
clone size: once
CDR3 protein: CASSLALAGGDYNEQFF
CDR3 DNA: TGTGCCAGCAGCTTAGCACTAGCGGGGGGGGACTACAATGAGCAGTTCTTC

D gene: TRBD1
J gene: TRBJ2-1
V gene: TRBV10-1
clone size: .
CDR3 protein: CASRGTGESNEQFF
CDR3 DNA: TGCGCCAGCAGGGGGACAGGGGAGAGCAATGAGCAGTTCTTC

D gene: TRBD1
J gene: TRBJ2-7
V gene: TRBV18
clone size: .
CDR3 protein: CASSPDRDGTYEQYF
CDR3 DNA: TGTGCCAGCTCACCCGACAGGGATGGCACCTACGAGCAGTACTTC

D gene: .
J gene: TRBJ1-4
V gene: TRBV5-3
clone size: .
CDR3 protein: CARSAGGPVKNCFF
CDR3 DNA: .

D gene: TRBD1
J gene: TRBJ2-3
V gene: TRBV7-2
clone size: .
CDR3 protein: CASSFTGDLTDTQYF
CDR3 DNA: TGTGCCAGCAGCTTCACAGGGGACCTCACAGATACGCAGTATTTT

D gene: .
J gene: TRBJ2-1
V gene: TRBV12-5
clone size: .
CDR3 protein: CASGLPGLREQFF
CDR3 DNA: TGTGCTAGTGGTTTGCCCGGTTTGCGTGAGCAGTTCTTC

D gene: TRBD1
J gene: TRBJ1-1
V gene: TRBV5-1
clone size: .
CDR3 protein: CASSSQQGVKNEAFF
CDR3 DNA: TGCGCCAGCAGCTCCCAACAGGGGGTTAAGAATGAAGCTTTCTTT

D gene: .
J gene: TRBJ2-7
V gene: TRBV5-6
clone size: .
CDR3 protein: CASSLLVGSYEQYF
CDR3 DNA: TGTGCCAGCAGCTTGTTGGTCGGCTCCTACGAGCAGTACTTC

D gene: .
J gene: TRBJ2-7
V gene: TRBV10-1
clone size: .
CDR3 protein: CASSESGQVHEQYF
CDR3 DNA: TGCGCCAGCAGTGAGTCAGGGCAGGTCCACGAGCAGTACTTC

D gene: .
J gene: TRBJ1-3
V gene: TRBV7-9
clone size: .
CDR3 protein: CASSPPGTLPGNTIYF
CDR3 DNA: TGTGCCAGCAGCCCTCCCGGGACTCTCCCTGGAAACACCATATATTTT

D gene: TRBD2
J gene: TRBJ2-3
V gene: TRBV9
clone size: .
CDR3 protein: CASSGSGTRTDTQYF
CDR3 DNA: TGTGCCAGCAGCGGTTCTGGGACTAGGACAGATACGCAGTATTTT

D gene: .
J gene: TRBJ1-6
V gene: TRBV21-1
clone size: .
CDR3 protein: CASSTVGQGLPSYNSPLHF
CDR3 DNA: TGTGCCAGCAGCACAGTTGGACAGGGCCTCCCCTCCTATAATTCACCCCTCCACTTT

D gene: .
J gene: TRBJ1-1
V gene: TRBV30
clone size: .
CDR3 protein: CAWSMGRGNEAFF
CDR3 DNA: TGTGCCTGGAGTATGGGGAGGGGGAATGAAGCTTTCTTT

D gene: .
J gene: TRBJ1-2
V gene: TRBV5-6
clone size: .
CDR3 protein: CASSPPPGRNNYGYTF
CDR3 DNA: TGTGCCAGCAGCCCCCCTCCGGGGCGAAATAACTATGGCTACACCTTC

D gene: .
J gene: TRBJ2-3
V gene: TRBV29-1
clone size: once
CDR3 protein: CSVGRGETSTDTQYF
CDR3 DNA: TGCAGCGTTGGACGCGGAGAGACCAGCACAGATACGCAGTATTTT

D gene: TRBD2
J gene: TRBJ2-4
V gene: TRBV7-2
clone size: .
CDR3 protein: CASSIGTSGGTKNIQYF
CDR3 DNA: TGTGCCAGCAGCATCGGGACTAGCGGGGGTACCAAAAACATTCAGTACTTC

D gene: .
J gene: TRBJ1-1
V gene: TRBV7-6
clone size: .
CDR3 protein: CASSLGAQLTEAFF
CDR3 DNA: TGTGCCAGCAGCTTAGGGGCACAGCTCACTGAAGCTTTCTTT

D gene: .
J gene: TRBJ1-2
V gene: TRBV6-6
clone size: .
CDR3 protein: CASSSSQPNYGYTF
CDR3 DNA: TGTGCCAGCAGTTCATCCCAACCTAACTATGGCTACACCTTC

D gene: TRBD1
J gene: TRBJ1-1
V gene: TRBV19
clone size: few
CDR3 protein: CASSMETGATEAFF
CDR3 DNA: TGTGCCAGTAGTATGGAGACAGGGGCCACTGAAGCTTTCTTT

D gene: .
J gene: TRBJ1-3
V gene: TRBV12-5
clone size: .
CDR3 protein: CASGLVLKPRGNRNTIYF
CDR3 DNA: TGTGCTAGTGGTTTGGTACTAAAGCCCAGGGGTAATCGAAACACCATATATTTT

D gene: .
J gene: TRBJ2-5
V gene: TRBV7-9
clone size: .
CDR3 protein: CASSFLPGPLDPETQYF
CDR3 DNA: TGTGCCAGCAGCTTCCTTCCCGGGCCGCTAGACCCAGAGACCCAGTACTTC

D gene: TRBD1
J gene: TRBJ1-2
V gene: TRBV29-1
clone size: .
CDR3 protein: CSVVVTGGMDGYTF
CDR3 DNA: TGCAGCGTTGTAGTAACAGGGGGCATGGATGGCTACACCTTC

D gene: .
J gene: TRBJ2-5
V gene: TRBV6-5
clone size: .
CDR3 protein: CASSYVGLAGGETQYF
CDR3 DNA: TGTGCCAGCAGTTACGTCGGACTAGCAGGGGGGGAGACCCAGTACTTC

D gene: .
J gene: TRBJ1-2
V gene: TRBV6-1
clone size: once
CDR3 protein: CASSEFGLAYTF
CDR3 DNA: TGTGCCAGCAGTGAATTCGGGTTAGCTTACACCTTC

D gene: .
J gene: TRBJ1-1
V gene: TRBV5-6
clone size: .
CDR3 protein: CASSNGAGINTEAFF
CDR3 DNA: TGTGCCAGCAGCAACGGGGCCGGGATAAACACTGAAGCTTTCTTT

D gene: .
J gene: TRBJ1-4
V gene: TRBV27
clone size: .
CDR3 protein: CASSLPGPNEKLFF
CDR3 DNA: TGTGCCAGCAGTTTACCAGGACCTAATGAAAAACTGTTTTTT